The 3 T cell receptor beta chains below were found in one sample sequenced in a study of cytomegalovirus exposure and HLA in healthy donors. The PCR employed 60 Vbeta primers together with 13 Jbeta primers. Clones were sequenced by immunoSEQ multiplex PCR, and TCRdb holds only the in-frame ones, with some missing. Its listing shows fewer than 85,000 clones. Sequencing was performed on PBMCs. Every receptor here comes from a middle-aged woman in good health and CMV-seropositive.

V usage is TRBV15 and J usage is TRBJ1-5; D is ambiguous. Trimming took 2 bases from V and 1 from J, leaving 3 bases between them. The CDR3 spans 13 residues. In germline, CDR1 is LNHNV, CDR2 YYDKDF (reference sequence). DNA of the CDR3: TGTGCCACCAGCAGAAGCAGCAATCAGCCCCAGCATTTT. This codes for CATSRSSNQPQHF.

The chain carries TRBV15 and TRBJ1-5; maybe TRBD1 (6 bases). Per the germline V gene, CDR1 is LNHNV and CDR2 is YYDKDF (reference sequence). The CDR3 runs to 17 residues. Between the trimmed V and J ends, which lost 4 bases and 1 base, there was a span of 17 bases. The CDR3 is CATSIFPGEKSNQPQHF. The CDR3 bases are TGTGCCACCAGCATTTTCCCAGGGGAGAAGAGCAATCAGCCCCAGCATTTT.

In DNA form, the CDR3 reads TGTGCCAGTAGTACGGGGACAGACTCTGGAAACACCATATATTTT. This encodes CASSTGTDSGNTIYF. The chain is built from TRBV19 and TRBJ1-3; 7 nucleotides match TRBD1. Germline V gene sequence: CDR1 LNHDA, CDR2 SQIVND (reference sequence). V dropped 4 bases and J dropped 0; count of bases not matched to a gene: 3. This CDR3 has 15 amino acids.